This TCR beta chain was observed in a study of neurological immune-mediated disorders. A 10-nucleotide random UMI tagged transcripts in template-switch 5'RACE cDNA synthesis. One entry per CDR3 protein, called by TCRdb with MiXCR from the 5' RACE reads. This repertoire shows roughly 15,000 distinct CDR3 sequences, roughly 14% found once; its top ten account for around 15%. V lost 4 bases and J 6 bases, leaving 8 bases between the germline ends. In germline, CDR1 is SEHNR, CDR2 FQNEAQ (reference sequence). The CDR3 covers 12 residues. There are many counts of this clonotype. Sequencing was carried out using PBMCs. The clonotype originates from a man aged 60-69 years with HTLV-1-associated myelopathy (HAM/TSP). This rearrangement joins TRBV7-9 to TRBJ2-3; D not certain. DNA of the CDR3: TGTGCCAGCAGCTCCATAGTGGATACGCAGTATTTT. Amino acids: CASSSIVDTQYF.